This T cell receptor beta chain was retrieved from a study of T cell responses to AZD1222 COVID-19 vaccine. Study findings and constraints: Only 6 or 7 individuals given AZD1222 were seropositive at baseline.

The CDR3 totals 15 residues. From germline, CDR1 is MNHEY and CDR2 SVGAGI. V trimming: 6 bases; J trimming: 3 bases; junction bases outside the gene matches: 6. Sequencing was performed with immunoSEQ multiplex PCR; in TCRdb, only in-frame clones are kept and a portion is missing. The data hold tens of thousands of clones, with around 90% observed a single time. About this clone itself: Antigen: not known.

Here the sequenced sample was peripheral blood, taken on day 0 of MenACWY control vaccination. The receptor was derived from an adult in good health. V is TRBV6-5 and J is TRBJ1-5; 9 bases match TRBD1. The CDR3 reads CASSNRDRVNQPQHF. The CDR3 region has the DNA TGTGCCAGCAGCAACCGGGACAGGGTCAATCAGCCCCAGCATTTT.